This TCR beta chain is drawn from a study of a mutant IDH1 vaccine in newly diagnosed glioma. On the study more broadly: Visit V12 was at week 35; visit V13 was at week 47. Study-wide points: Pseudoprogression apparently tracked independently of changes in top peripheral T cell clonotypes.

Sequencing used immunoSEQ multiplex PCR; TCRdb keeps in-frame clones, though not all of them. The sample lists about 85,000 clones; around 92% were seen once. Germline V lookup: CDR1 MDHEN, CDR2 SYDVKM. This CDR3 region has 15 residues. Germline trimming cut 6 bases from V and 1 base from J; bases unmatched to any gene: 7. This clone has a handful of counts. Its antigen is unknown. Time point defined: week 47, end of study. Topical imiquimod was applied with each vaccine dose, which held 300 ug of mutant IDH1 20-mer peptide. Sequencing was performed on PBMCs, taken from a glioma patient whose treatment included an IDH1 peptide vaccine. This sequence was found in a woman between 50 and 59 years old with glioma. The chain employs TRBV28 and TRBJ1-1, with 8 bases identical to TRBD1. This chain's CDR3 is CASRNQGQGNTEAFF. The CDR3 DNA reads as TGTGCCAGCAGAAACCAAGGACAGGGGAACACTGAAGCTTTCTTT. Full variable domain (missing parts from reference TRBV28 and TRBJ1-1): DVKVTQSSRYLVKRTGEKVFLECVQDMDHENMFWYRQDPGLGLRLIYFSYDVKMKEKGDIPEGYSVSREKKERFSLILESASTNQTSMYLCASRNQGQGNTEAFFGQGTRLTVV.